Presented here are 8 T cell receptor beta chains from one specimen sequenced in a study of siplizumab effects on memory and regulatory T cells. This table comes from immunoSEQ multiplex PCR, and its TCRdb copy is limited to in-frame clones, with some not included. The data show more than 50,000 clones, more than 80% seen once. Input material: CD8+ T cells sorted from blood. These receptors all stem from a human donor in good health.

The chain uses TRBV4-1 and TRBJ2-7, with TRBD2 identical over 13 bases. The CDR3 has 16 amino acids. J gave up 3 bases and V 4 bases, and 6 bases lay outside the gene matches. Germline assignment: CDR1 MGHRA and CDR2 YSYEKL. CDR3 nucleotide sequence: TGCGCCAGCAGCCCCCGGACTAGCGGGAGTAGCTACGAGCAGTACTTC. This sequence encodes CASSPRTSGSSYEQYF.

The chain joins TRBV7-3 to TRBJ2-3; D is unresolved. Germline loops: CDR1 SGHTA, CDR2 FQGTGA. The CDR3 loop spans 13 amino acids. Between the trimmed V and J ends, which lost 2 bases and 3 bases, there was a span of 6 bases. Written as DNA, the CDR3 is TGTGCCAGCAGCTTATCCCGAACAGATACGCAGTATTTT. It is translated as CASSLSRTDTQYF. The full variable domain, completed using reference TRBV7-3 and TRBJ2-3, is GAGVSQTPSNKVTEKGKYVELRCDPISGHTALYWYRQSLGQGPEFLIYFQGTGAADDSGLPNDRFFAVRPEGSVSTLKIQRTERGDSAVYLCASSLSRTDTQYFGPGTRLTVL.

The chain is built from TRBV9 and TRBJ2-2, with 9 positions matching TRBD2. Trimming at V came to 3 bases and at J to 6 bases, leaving 9 bases not matched to a gene. CDR3 length equals 16 residues. Germline CDR1 is SGDLS and CDR2 is YYNGEE. The CDR3 DNA reads as TGTGCCAGCAGCGCCGCGGGAGGGCCGGTCGCCGGGGAGCTGTTTTTT. Translation: CASSAAGGPVAGELFF.

The chain links TRBV14 to TRBJ2-2; perhaps D is TRBD1 or TRBD2 (5 bases each). There are 16 residues in the CDR3. CDR1 is SGHDN, CDR2 FVKESK, per germline. Trimming stripped 3 bases from V and 0 bases from J, with 11 bases between. CDR3 in amino acids: CASSHPGTANTGELFF. The DNA for the CDR3 is TGTGCCAGCAGCCATCCCGGGACGGCGAACACCGGGGAGCTGTTTTTT.

The chain is built from TRBV27 and TRBJ2-1, with TRBD2 identical over 9 bases. This CDR3 region has 14 residues. V lost 3 bases and J lost 9; bases outside the gene matches: 6. The germline gives CDR1 MNHEY, CDR2 SMNVEV (reference sequence). This chain's CDR3 is CASSFGGRAFEQFF. CDR3 in DNA: TGTGCCAGCAGTTTCGGCGGGAGGGCCTTTGAGCAGTTCTTC.

This clone has just one count. At one of its ends the junction is not consistent with the germline gene, which may arise from a read error. The J gene is TRBJ2-3, the V gene TRBV7-8; D gene uncertain. Germline V gives CDR1 SGHVS, CDR2 FQNEAQ. There are 15 residues in the CDR3. The CDR3 protein is CVSSPPSVGTDTQYF. The DNA for the CDR3 is TGTGTCAGCAGCCCCCCTAGTGTTGGTACAGATACGCAGTATTTT.

V is TRBV30 and J is TRBJ2-2; no reliable D call. V gave up 2 bases and J gave up 3 bases, with 7 bases separating them. Germline assignment: CDR1 GTSNPN and CDR2 SVGIG (reference sequence). The CDR3 has 13 amino acids. CDR3 DNA: TGTGCCTGGAGTATTATCCACACCGGGGAGCTGTTTTTT. It codes for CAWSIIHTGELFF.

V usage is TRBV6-1 and J usage is TRBJ1-4, with a weak D call TRBD1 (6 bases). CDR3 length equals 15 residues. V lost 6 bases to trimming and J lost 5 bases, with 16 bases between them. CDR1 is MNHNS and CDR2 is SASEGT in the germline V gene. The chain's CDR3 is CASRMKQGLNEKLFF. The DNA of the CDR3 is TGTGCCAGCAGAATGAAACAGGGCCTAAATGAAAAACTGTTTTTT.